A selection of T cell receptor beta chains follows, all from one sample in a study of T-cell memory formation after mild COVID-19. TCRdb re-called the 5' RACE reads with MiXCR, one entry per CDR3 protein. The sample contains a few hundred thousand distinct CDR3 sequences, approximately 20% of which appear only once. What was sequenced was PBMCs or a T cell subset sorted from them (not recorded which). The origin of the receptors is a man aged 18 to 29 who had mild COVID-19 (a few samples of this study predate the infection). Cell type and time point are not known. CDR3s include the opening cysteine and the closing phenylalanine or tryptophan. D genes are given only for firm matches. Rows give clone size only sometimes, using once, few, many, or a class for an expanded clone.

v_call	j_call	d_call	clone_size	cdr3_nt	cdr3_aa
TRBV20-1	TRBJ2-5	-	few	TGCAGTGCCAACCCCGGGACTTCAGAGACCCAGTACTTC	CSANPGTSETQYF
TRBV5-1	TRBJ2-4	TRBD1	-	TGCGCCAGCAGCTGGGGACAGGGTCAAAGCATTCAGTACTTC	CASSWGQGQSIQYF
TRBV5-1	TRBJ1-4	-	-	TGCGCCAGCAGCTTGGACGGAGGGAGTGAAAAACTGTTTTTT	CASSLDGGSEKLFF
TRBV10-3	TRBJ1-3	-	few	TGTGCCATCAACCCAGAGAGCTCTGGAAACACCATATATTTT	CAINPESSGNTIYF
TRBV20-1	TRBJ2-1	TRBD1	few	TGCAGTGCCAGAAACCCGGGACAGGGGGATTACAGTGAGCAGTTCTTC	CSARNPGQGDYSEQFF
TRBV6-5	TRBJ2-5	-	many	TGTGCCAGCAGCCGGACTACACAAGAGACCCAGTACTTC	CASSRTTQETQYF
TRBV15	TRBJ1-5	-	-	TGTGCCACCAGCAGAGATTCCGTCGCCCAGCCCCAGCATTTT	CATSRDSVAQPQHF
TRBV7-2	TRBJ2-5	TRBD2	-	TGTGCCAGCAGCTCCATAGCGGGTCAAGAGACCCAGTACTTC	CASSSIAGQETQYF
TRBV28	TRBJ2-2	-	once	TGTGCCAGCACCTTTACAGGGAATTCGAACACCGGGGAGCTGTTTTTT	CASTFTGNSNTGELFF
TRBV30	TRBJ1-1	-	-	TGTGCCTGGAGTTATGGGGCAACTGAAGCTTTCTTT	CAWSYGATEAFF
TRBV5-1	TRBJ2-2	TRBD2	few	TGCGCCAGCAGCGAGCGGGGGGGGCCGAACACCGGGGAGCTGTTTTTT	CASSERGGPNTGELFF
TRBV6-2/TRBV6-3	TRBJ1-2	-	few	TGTGCCAGCAGTTCTTTACCGTTCATCAACTATGGCTACACCTTC	CASSSLPFINYGYTF
TRBV11-2	TRBJ2-2	-	-	TGTGCCAGCAGCTTAGATTTTTCGAGGGACACCGGGGAGCTGTTTTTT	CASSLDFSRDTGELFF